These 10 T cell receptor beta chains originate from one sample sequenced in a study of cytomegalovirus exposure and HLA in healthy donors. PCR used 60 Vbeta primers and 13 Jbeta primers. Assay: immunoSEQ multiplex PCR; the TCRdb copy retains only in-frame clones and omits some. In all, the sample yields some 34,000 clones. The sequencing sample was made of PBMCs. The origin of the receptors is a man aged 40-55 years in good health and CMV-seronegative.

The CDR3 spells CSVRRRDGETQYF. The CDR3, as DNA: TGCAGCGTCCGGAGAAGAGACGGGGAGACCCAGTACTTC. The rearrangement links TRBV29-1 to TRBJ2-5; no clear D. The CDR3 runs to 13 residues. Germline V gives CDR1 SQVTM, CDR2 ANQGSEA. Between the trimmed V and J ends, which lost 6 bases and 5 bases, there was a span of 16 bases.

The CDR3 spells CSATGGQGYGYTF. The DNA of the CDR3 is TGCAGCGCAACAGGGGGTCAAGGTTATGGCTACACCTTC. The V gene is TRBV29-1, the J gene TRBJ1-2; 8 bases match TRBD1. This CDR3 has 13 amino acids. V lost 7 bases and J lost 5; bases outside the gene matches: 9. Germline CDR1 is SQVTM and CDR2 is ANQGSEA.

The V call is TRBV30, the J call TRBJ1-2; D is possibly TRBD1 (6 bases). CDR3 size: 13 residues. Germline V gene data show CDR1 as GTSNPN and CDR2 as SVGIG (reference sequence). Trimming took off 4 bases at V and 2 bases at J, with 11 bases between the two ends. CDR3 in amino acids: CAWMGGLNYGYTF. The CDR3 DNA is TGTGCCTGGATGGGGGGGCTAAACTATGGCTACACCTTC. Combining the CDR3 with reference TRBV30 and TRBJ1-2 gives the whole variable domain SQTIHQWPATLVQPVGSPLSLECTVEGTSNPNLYWYRQAAGRGLQLLFYSVGIGQISSEVPQNLSASRPQDRQFILSSKKLLLSDSGFYLCAWMGGLNYGYTFGSGTRLTVV.

The chain combines TRBV5-1 with TRBJ1-2; perhaps TRBD1 as D (6 bases). The germline CDR1 and CDR2 sequences are SGHRS and YFSETQ. Trimming cost V 3 bases and J 13 bases, with 16 bases left between them. This CDR3 has 12 residues. Written as DNA, the CDR3 is TGCGCCAGCAGCTCCTCAGGGGCCGGGTTCACCTTC. Translation gives CASSSSGAGFTF. Drawing the rest from reference TRBV5-1 and TRBJ1-2, the complete variable domain is KAGVTQTPRYLIKTRGQQVTLSCSPISGHRSVSWYQQTPGQGLQFLFEYFSETQRNKGNFPGRFSGRQFSNSRSEMNVSTLELGDSALYLCASSSSGAGFTFGSGTRLTVV.

This chain uses TRBV7-9 with TRBJ2-7; D not resolved. CDR3 length equals 13 residues. With 4 bases removed from V and 4 bases from J, the gap between germline ends came to 11 bases. Germline values: CDR1 SEHNR, CDR2 FQNEAQ (reference sequence). CDR3 loop: CASSSQNSYEQYF. In DNA form, the CDR3 reads TGTGCCAGCAGCTCGCAAAACTCGTACGAGCAGTACTTC.

CDR3 nucleotide sequence: TGTGCCAGCTCATCCCACCCAGGGTACGAGCAGTACTTC. As protein: CASSSHPGYEQYF. The chain is built from TRBV18 and TRBJ2-7, with TRBD1 as a possible D gene (5 bases). Germline loops: CDR1 KGHSH, CDR2 LQKENI. This CDR3 spans 13 amino acids. V was trimmed by 5 bases and J by 4 bases, leaving 12 bases between them.

The chain links TRBV30 to TRBJ2-3; D ambiguous. This CDR3 has 11 residues. Per germline, CDR1 GTSNPN and CDR2 SVGIG (reference sequence). V was pared by 0 bases and J by 11 bases, with 9 bases between. The CDR3 loop is CAWSVLIQQYF. The DNA for the CDR3 is TGTGCCTGGAGTGTACTAATTCAGCAGTATTTT. Combining the CDR3 with reference TRBV30 and TRBJ2-3 gives the whole variable domain SQTIHQWPATLVQPVGSPLSLECTVEGTSNPNLYWYRQAAGRGLQLLFYSVGIGQISSEVPQNLSASRPQDRQFILSSKKLLLSDSGFYLCAWSVLIQQYFGPGTRLTVL.

V is TRBV7-2 and J is TRBJ1-2; unclear D gene. CDR3 length: 11 amino acids. V gave up 7 bases and J gave up 8 bases, with 11 bases separating them. Per germline, CDR1 SGHTA and CDR2 FQGNSA. The CDR3 loop reads CASTTVEGYTF. The CDR3 DNA follows: TGTGCCAGCACCACGGTGGAGGGCTACACCTTC.

This chain connects TRBV7-2 to TRBJ2-5, with no clear D. CDR1 and CDR2 from the germline V gene are SGHTA and FQGNSA. Trimming took 0 bases from V and 6 from J, leaving 23 bases between them. This CDR3 region has 18 residues. CDR3 bases: TGTGCCAGCAGCTTAGCCCACTTTCGTGGCGGAACCCCCCAGACCCAGTACTTC. It is translated as CASSLAHFRGGTPQTQYF.

The chain uses TRBV29-1 and TRBJ1-1; D may be TRBD1 (5 bases). Germline CDR1 SQVTM, CDR2 ANQGSEA. Trimming took 3 bases from V and 4 from J, leaving 12 bases between them. This CDR3 contains 13 residues. CDR3 in amino acids: CSVDVSGGTEAFF. The CDR3 nucleotides are TGCAGCGTTGACGTATCGGGGGGCACTGAAGCTTTCTTT.